This record looks at one T cell receptor (beta chain) sequence and its context. The sample comes from a study of cytomegalovirus exposure and HLA in healthy donors. Vbeta (60) and Jbeta (13) primers were used in the PCR. TCRdb's table, derived via immunoSEQ multiplex PCR, lists solely in-frame clones and lacks some. Seen here are 90,000 to 120,000 clones, about 84% observed once, and the top ten hold approximately 2.4%. The CDR3 totals 13 residues. Trimming removed 11 bases at V and 4 bases at J, with 16 bases between. Germline V lookup: CDR1 KGHSH, CDR2 LQKENI. The specimen was PBMCs. This TCR came from a man aged 25-40 years in good health and CMV-seronegative. The chain combines TRBV18 with TRBJ2-3; D gene uncertain. The CDR3 region has the DNA TGTGCCCCCTCCATCGGAGTGGCAGATACGCAGTATTTT. Amino acids: CAPSIGVADTQYF.